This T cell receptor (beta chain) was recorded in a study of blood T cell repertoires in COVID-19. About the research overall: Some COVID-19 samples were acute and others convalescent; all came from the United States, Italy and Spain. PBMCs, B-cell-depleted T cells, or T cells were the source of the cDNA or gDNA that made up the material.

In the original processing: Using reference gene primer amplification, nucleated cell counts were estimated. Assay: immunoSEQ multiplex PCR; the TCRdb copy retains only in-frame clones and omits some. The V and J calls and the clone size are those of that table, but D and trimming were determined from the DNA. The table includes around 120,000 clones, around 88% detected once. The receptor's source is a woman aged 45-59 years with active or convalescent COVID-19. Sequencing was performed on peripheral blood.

The CDR3 reads CATSRDRDRDTQYF. CDR3 coding DNA: TGTGCCACCAGCAGAGATCGGGACAGAGATACGCAGTATTTT. This chain uses TRBV15 with TRBJ2-3, with TRBD1 matching over 7 bases. The CDR3 has 14 amino acids. Germline CDR1 is LNHNV and CDR2 is YYDKDF (reference sequence). After removal of 0 bases from V and 5 bases from J, the junction contained 2 bases not matched to a gene.